These 30 T cell receptor beta chains came from one sample sequenced in a study of cytomegalovirus exposure and HLA in healthy donors. The PCR used 60 Vbeta and 13 Jbeta primers. Generated by immunoSEQ multiplex PCR, the TCRdb table keeps only in-frame clones and is missing some. Among 150,000 to 200,000 clones, around three quarters were seen once, and the ten largest hold less than 1.2%. The specimen was PBMCs. These receptor sequences come from a woman between 35 and 50 years old in good health and CMV-seronegative.

V and J are TRBV29-1 and TRBJ1-2, with TRBD1 matching 8 bases. Germline V gives CDR1 SQVTM, CDR2 ANQGSEA. The ends lost 7 bases at V and 8 bases at J; junction bases unmatched: 6. This CDR3 has 11 residues. The CDR3: CSAGTGDGYTF. The CDR3 DNA follows: TGCAGCGCCGGGACAGGTGACGGCTACACCTTC.

This chain connects TRBV15 to TRBJ2-1; no clear D gene. V lost 5 bases and J lost 1, with 12 bases in between. The germline V gene encodes CDR1 LNHNV and CDR2 YYDKDF (reference sequence). There are 15 residues in the CDR3. The CDR3 sequence: CATSRSTTSYNEQFF. The CDR3 nucleotides are TGTGCCACCAGCCGCTCTACGACTTCCTACAATGAGCAGTTCTTC.

The sample holds a few counts of this clone. The chain has TRBV20-1 and TRBJ1-4, with D unresolved. The V gene lost 6 bases and the J gene lost 14 bases, with 16 bases spanning the gap. Germline CDR1 reads DFQATT; CDR2 reads SNEGSKA (reference sequence). CDR3 length equals 11 residues. CDR3 nucleotide sequence: TGCAGTGCCCCCCTAGGAGCCGGGCTGTTTTTT. Residues: CSAPLGAGLFF.

The chain carries TRBV28 and TRBJ1-3; TRBD1 agrees at 10 bases. The junction had 4 bases not matched to a gene; V was cut back by 5 bases and J by 0 bases. Germline V gene sequence: CDR1 MDHEN, CDR2 SYDVKM. The CDR3 covers 16 residues. DNA for the CDR3: TGTGCCAGCAGTGTGGGACAGGGGCACTCTGGAAACACCATATATTTT. It encodes CASSVGQGHSGNTIYF.

The chain recombines TRBV6-1 with TRBJ1-2, with 7 bases matching TRBD1. This CDR3 is 16 amino acids long. Germline loops: CDR1 MNHNS, CDR2 SASEGT. J gave up 5 bases and V 0 bases, and 9 bases lay outside the gene matches. The CDR3 spells CASSEAGGTAYYGYTF. DNA of the CDR3: TGTGCCAGCAGTGAAGCTGGAGGGACAGCCTATTATGGCTACACCTTC.

This clone was found a few times. The chain is built from TRBV30 and TRBJ1-4; no definite D call. Trimming cost V 4 bases and J 8 bases, with 11 bases left between them. This CDR3 is 12 amino acids long. Germline CDR1 is GTSNPN and CDR2 is SVGIG (reference sequence). The CDR3 DNA reads TGTGCCTGGAAGTCAGGAGGCGAAAAACTGTTTTTT. Translated, it gives CAWKSGGEKLFF.

The gene calls are TRBV18 and TRBJ1-6; 10 bases map to TRBD1. The CDR3 is 13 residues long. The ends lost 6 bases at V and 10 bases at J; junction bases unmatched: 3. The germline CDR1 and CDR2 sequences are KGHSH and LQKENI. The chain's CDR3 is CASSGTGESPLHF. CDR3 DNA sequence: TGTGCCAGCTCCGGGACAGGGGAGTCACCCCTCCACTTT.

Details on this clone: The junction departs from germline at one end; a sequencing error may be responsible. The chain has TRBV7-7 and TRBJ2-2; D unresolved. This CDR3 has 15 residues. Germline-derived CDR1 and CDR2 are SSHAT and FNYEAQ (reference sequence). The CDR3 loop reads CASSFNPDPTGELFF. In nucleotides, the CDR3 is TGTGCTAGCAGCTTTAATCCAGATCCCACCGGGGAGCTGTTTTTT.

The rearrangement links TRBV6-5 to TRBJ2-7; TRBD2 aligns across 9 bases. J was trimmed by 4 bases and V by 0 bases; bases with no gene match: 4. Germline CDR1 is MNHEY and CDR2 is SVGAGI. This CDR3 region has 15 residues. The CDR3: CASSYSASGTYEQYF. Here the CDR3 DNA reads TGTGCCAGCAGTTACTCGGCTAGCGGGACGTACGAGCAGTACTTC.

The V gene is TRBV19, the J gene TRBJ2-7, with 10 bases fitting TRBD1. The germline CDR1 and CDR2 sequences are LNHDA and SQIVND (reference sequence). CDR3 length: 15 residues. V dropped 4 bases and J dropped 3; count of bases not matched to a gene: 6. The CDR3 spells CASSREGQGIYEQYF. The DNA of the CDR3 is TGTGCCAGTAGTAGGGAGGGACAGGGGATCTACGAGCAGTACTTC.

This clone has only one observation. The chain carries TRBV27 and TRBJ1-2; D is uncertain. The CDR3 totals 13 residues. Trimming stripped 3 bases from V and 2 bases from J, with 7 bases between. Germline V lookup: CDR1 MNHEY, CDR2 SMNVEV (reference sequence). CDR3 DNA sequence: TGTGCCAGCAGTTTGCGGCTAAACTATGGCTACACCTTC. The encoded protein is CASSLRLNYGYTF.

CDR3 DNA sequence: TGTGCCAGCAACGACTTCACCTACGAGCAGTACTTC. Encoded protein: CASNDFTYEQYF. This chain uses TRBV2 with TRBJ2-5; the D is unclear. The J call may be wrong; the DNA end is better matched by TRBJ2-7. In germline, CDR1 is SNHLY, CDR2 FYNNEI. The CDR3 totals 12 residues.

The chain carries TRBV30 and TRBJ1-4; 7 bases map to TRBD1. The length of the CDR3 is 14 residues. Trimming took 5 bases from V and 2 from J; bases not matched to a gene: 5. Germline lookup yields CDR1 GTSNPN and CDR2 SVGIG (reference sequence). CDR3 in amino acids: CAWQTTGTNEKLFF. In DNA, the CDR3 is TGTGCCTGGCAGACGACAGGGACTAATGAAAAACTGTTTTTT.

The CDR3 region is CASMTFHSYNEQFF. CDR3 nucleotide sequence: TGCGCCAGCATGACTTTCCATTCCTACAATGAGCAGTTCTTC. The genes are TRBV4-1 and TRBJ2-1; D gene ambiguous. The germline V gene encodes CDR1 MGHRA and CDR2 YSYEKL. The CDR3 length is 14 residues. Between the trimmed V and J ends, which lost 7 bases and 1 base, there was a span of 11 bases.

The V gene is TRBV7-9, the J gene TRBJ2-3, with a tentative D call TRBD2 (5 bases). Trimming removed 1 base from V and 5 bases from J, with 7 bases in between. The germline V gene encodes CDR1 SEHNR and CDR2 FQNEAQ (reference sequence). The CDR3 extends over 13 amino acids. Here the CDR3 reads CASSLDGGDTQYF. CDR3 bases: TGTGCCAGCAGCTTAGACGGAGGAGATACGCAGTATTTT. The full variable domain, with the rest looked up from reference TRBV7-9 and TRBJ2-3, is DTGVSQNPRHKITKRGQNVTFRCDPISEHNRLYWYRQTLGQGPEFLTYFQNEAQLEKSRLLSDRFSAERPKGSFSTLEIQRTEQGDSAMYLCASSLDGGDTQYFGPGTRLTVL.

About this clone: At one end, the junction sequence differs from germline, possibly due to a read error. V usage is TRBV7-7 and J usage is TRBJ2-1; D is perhaps TRBD2 (7 bases). Germline V gene sequence: CDR1 SSHAT, CDR2 FNYEAQ (reference sequence). The CDR3 totals 14 residues. For the CDR3, the DNA is TGTGCTAGCAGCTTAGATACAGGGAGGGGACGGCAGTTCTTC. As protein: CASSLDTGRGRQFF.

This clone was detected only once. This rearrangement joins TRBV6-5 to TRBJ1-6, with D unresolved. CDR1 MNHEY and CDR2 SVGAGI come from the germline V gene. The CDR3 spans 13 residues. With 5 bases removed from V and 5 bases from J, the gap between germline ends came to 7 bases. The DNA for the CDR3 is TGTGCCAGCAGTCGGCGGGATAATTCACCCCTCCACTTT. Translating gives CASSRRDNSPLHF.

V usage is TRBV5-1 and J usage is TRBJ2-2; the match to TRBD1 covers 9 bases. Germline V CDR1 and CDR2: SGHRS, YFSETQ. The CDR3 is made up of 17 amino acids. The V segment lost 2 bases and the J segment 2 bases; nucleotides outside the gene matches: 7. CDR3 nucleotides: TGCGCCAGCAGCTTCGCGCCGGGACAGGGTAACACCGGGGAGCTGTTTTTT. Its protein is CASSFAPGQGNTGELFF. Looking up the rest from reference TRBV5-1 and TRBJ2-2 gives the full variable domain: KAGVTQTPRYLIKTRGQQVTLSCSPISGHRSVSWYQQTPGQGLQFLFEYFSETQRNKGNFPGRFSGRQFSNSRSEMNVSTLELGDSALYLCASSFAPGQGNTGELFFGEGSRLTVL.

The chain is built from TRBV6-1 and TRBJ2-5, with 11 bases that match TRBD2. The J segment lost 4 bases and the V segment lost 4 bases, leaving 2 bases of the junction unmatched. The V gene's germline CDR1 is MNHNS and CDR2 SASEGT. The CDR3 consists of 14 residues. The CDR3 DNA is TGTGCCAGCAGTGGGGGACTAGCGGTAGAGACCCAGTACTTC. This sequence encodes CASSGGLAVETQYF.

A single count supports this clone. The chain has TRBV2 and TRBJ1-1; D is unresolved. V lost 7 bases and J 6 bases, leaving 9 bases between the germline ends. CDR3 length: 11 amino acids. Looked up from germline, CDR1 is SNHLY and CDR2 is FYNNEI. CDR3: CASNAGPEAFF. The CDR3 DNA reads as TGTGCCAGCAACGCGGGCCCTGAAGCTTTCTTT. Full variable domain (remainder filled in from reference TRBV2 and TRBJ1-1): EPEVTQTPSHQVTQMGQEVILRCVPISNHLYFYWYRQILGQKVEFLVSFYNNEISEKSEIFDDQFSVERPDGSNFTLKIRSTKLEDSAMYFCASNAGPEAFFGQGTRLTVV.

The chain links TRBV7-3 to TRBJ2-5; maybe TRBD2 (7 bases). Deletions cut 0 bases from V and 3 bases from J, with 11 bases between. The V gene's germline CDR1 is SGHTA and CDR2 FQGTGA. The CDR3 consists of 15 residues. The CDR3 nucleotides read TGTGCCAGCAGCTTAACCGGGGGGCTAGAAGAGACCCAGTACTTC. Translation: CASSLTGGLEETQYF.

J is TRBJ1-5 and V is TRBV29-1; the D is unclear. Germline-derived CDR1 and CDR2 are SQVTM and ANQGSEA. This CDR3 is built from 11 residues. Deletions cut 7 bases from V and 7 bases from J, with 11 bases between. As DNA, the CDR3 is TGCAGCGCCGGAAGGAGGCAGCCCCAGCATTTT. Its protein product is CSAGRRQPQHF. Combining the CDR3 with reference TRBV29-1 and TRBJ1-5 gives the whole variable domain SAVISQKPSRDICQRGTSLTIQCQVDSQVTMMFWYRQQPGQSLTLIATANQGSEATYESGFVIDKFPISRPNLTFSTLTVSNMSPEDSSIYLCSAGRRQPQHFGDGTRLSIL.

V usage is TRBV27 and J usage is TRBJ1-5; no reliable D call. The germline V gene encodes CDR1 MNHEY and CDR2 SMNVEV (reference sequence). The CDR3 consists of 14 residues. V lost 8 bases and J 6 bases, leaving 17 bases between the germline ends. This chain's CDR3 is CASGNRVGGQPQHF. In DNA form, the CDR3 reads TGTGCCAGCGGAAATAGGGTTGGAGGTCAGCCCCAGCATTTT.

The chain uses TRBV11-2 and TRBJ2-7, with 10 bases fitting TRBD2. V was clipped by 1 base and J by 5 bases; unmatched bases: 5. The V gene's germline CDR1 is SGHAT and CDR2 FQNNGV. The CDR3 is made up of 15 amino acids. The CDR3 DNA sequence: TGTGCCAGCAGCTTAGTCCTAGCGGGAGCCGACGAGCAGTACTTC. As protein: CASSLVLAGADEQYF.

The chain carries TRBV5-1 and TRBJ1-1; D gene ambiguous. Trimming shortened V by 1 base and J by 1 base, and 17 bases separated the two germline ends. This CDR3 spans 17 amino acids. Germline CDR1 SGHRS, CDR2 YFSETQ. The CDR3 spells CASSLLVFGLKNTEAFF. The CDR3, as DNA: TGCGCCAGCAGCTTGTTGGTATTCGGACTCAAGAACACTGAAGCTTTCTTT.

V and J are TRBV18 and TRBJ1-4; D may be TRBD1 (5 bases). From germline, CDR1 is KGHSH and CDR2 LQKENI. The CDR3 consists of 16 residues. Between the trimmed V and J ends, which lost 4 bases and 1 base, there was a span of 13 bases. In nucleotides, the CDR3 is TGTGCCAGCTCACTGGTTCAGGGAGGAACTAATGAAAAACTGTTTTTT. Translated: CASSLVQGGTNEKLFF.

A few counts support this clone. V gene TRBV5-1 combines with J gene TRBJ2-3; 10 nucleotides agree with TRBD2. CDR1 and CDR2 (germline): SGHRS, YFSETQ. The V and J ends lost 0 bases and 4 bases, in that order; junction bases with no gene match: 5. The CDR3 extends over 16 amino acids. This chain's CDR3 is CASSLGASGRPDTQYF. In nucleotides, the CDR3 is TGCGCCAGCAGCTTGGGCGCTAGCGGGAGACCAGATACGCAGTATTTT.

This clone came up many times. The chain has TRBV5-4 and TRBJ1-3; 9 positions agree with TRBD1. Germline V lookup: CDR1 SGHNT, CDR2 YYREEE (reference sequence). V shed 5 bases, J shed 4 bases, and the junction held 7 bases outside the gene matches. There are 15 residues in the CDR3. The CDR3 here is CASSSDRGTGNTIYF. In nucleotides, the CDR3 is TGTGCCAGCAGTTCGGACAGGGGAACGGGAAACACCATATATTTT.

The V call is TRBV11-2, the J call TRBJ2-5, with a possible D match to TRBD2 (6 bases). V was clipped by 2 bases and J by 4 bases, with 11 bases between them. This CDR3 region has 14 residues. Germline CDR1 SGHAT, CDR2 FQNNGV. This chain's CDR3 is CASSLRGIGETQYF. CDR3 coding DNA: TGTGCCAGCAGCTTACGCGGGATCGGAGAGACCCAGTACTTC.

V gene TRBV23-1 combines with J gene TRBJ2-1; D not certain. TRBV23-1 is treated as an ORF (open reading frame) with a function not yet certain. The CDR3 contains 15 residues. V was pared by 10 bases and J by 5 bases, with 21 bases between. The CDR3 sequence is CATLRVCEANNEQFF. The CDR3 DNA is TGCGCCACCCTTCGCGTCTGTGAAGCTAACAATGAGCAGTTCTTC.